These T cell receptor beta chains were read from a single sample in a study of tumour-infiltrating T cells in Burkitt lymphoma. The assay was immunoSEQ multiplex PCR, and TCRdb's table has in-frame clones only and misses some. The sample includes about 2,600 clones, about four fifths of them seen just once. Sequencing used tumor tissue. The receptors were sampled from a human donor with diffuse large B-cell lymphoma. Each CDR3 is given with its conserved first and last residue. The order of the fields is D gene, clone size, J gene, V gene, CDR3 DNA, CDR3 protein. The D gene is left open where the match is weak. A clone size is listed for some rows: how often the clone was seen (once, few, many), or a class if it is expanded.

TRBD1 NA TRBJ2-7 TRBV11-3 TGTGCCAGCAGCTTCTCCGGGACAGGGGTGTACGAGCAGTACTTC CASSFSGTGVYEQYF
TRBD1 NA TRBJ2-3 TRBV5-5 TGTGCCAGCACCGGTTGGACAGGGGATACGCAGTATTTT CASTGWTGDTQYF
TRBD1 NA TRBJ2-3 TRBV10-3 TGTGCCATCGGACAGGGGGAGGCGAGCACAGATACGCAGTATTTT CAIGQGEASTDTQYF
NA NA TRBJ2-3 TRBV7-7 TGTGCTAGCAGCTTAGGCCCGCAACCCCCGGCGGATACGCAGTATTTT CASSLGPQPPADTQYF
NA NA TRBJ2-1 TRBV23-1 TGCGCCAGCAGTCAATCGGCGGCCCATGTAGCGTCTCCCCACACGGATGAGCAGTTCTTC CASSQSAAHVASPHTDEQFF
NA NA TRBJ2-7 TRBV9 TGTGCCAGCAGCGCGGGACTGAACTACGAGCAGTACTTC CASSAGLNYEQYF
NA NA TRBJ1-2 TRBV30 TGTGCCTGGACTTTCCGAAATTGGGATGGCTACACCTTC CAWTFRNWDGYTF
NA NA TRBJ2-5 TRBV4-1 TGCGCCAGCAGCCAAGTTGTTAGAGAAGAGACCCAGTACTTC CASSQVVREETQYF
TRBD2 NA TRBJ2-1 TRBV9 TGTGCCAGCAGCGCCGGGACTAGGGGTACAAATGAGCAGTTCTTC CASSAGTRGTNEQFF
TRBD1 NA TRBJ1-2 TRBV5-1 TGCGCCAGCAGCCCTGTGGAAACAGGGGGCACCCGCCCCACCTTC CASSPVETGGTRPTF
TRBD1 NA TRBJ1-2 TRBV5-5 TGTGCCAGCAGAACCCGGGACAGCCTAATCAACTATGGCTACACCTTC CASRTRDSLINYGYTF
NA NA TRBJ2-3 TRBV18 TGTGCCAGCTCACCCTTATACACAGATACGCAGTATTTT CASSPLYTDTQYF
NA NA TRBJ2-3 TRBV28 TGTGCCAGCAGACTTCTAGGGGAAAAGGCAGATACGCAGTATTTT CASRLLGEKADTQYF
NA NA TRBJ1-1 TRBV2 TGTGCCAGCGCTGCCGAGATGAACACTGAAGCTTTCTTT CASAAEMNTEAFF
NA once TRBJ1-5 TRBV19 TGTGCCAGTAGTATACTACAGCCTAGCAATCAGCCCCAGCATTTT CASSILQPSNQPQHF
TRBD1 NA TRBJ2-3 TRBV5-1 TGCGCCAGCAGCCCGACAGGGATTGGCACAGATACGCAGTATTTT CASSPTGIGTDTQYF